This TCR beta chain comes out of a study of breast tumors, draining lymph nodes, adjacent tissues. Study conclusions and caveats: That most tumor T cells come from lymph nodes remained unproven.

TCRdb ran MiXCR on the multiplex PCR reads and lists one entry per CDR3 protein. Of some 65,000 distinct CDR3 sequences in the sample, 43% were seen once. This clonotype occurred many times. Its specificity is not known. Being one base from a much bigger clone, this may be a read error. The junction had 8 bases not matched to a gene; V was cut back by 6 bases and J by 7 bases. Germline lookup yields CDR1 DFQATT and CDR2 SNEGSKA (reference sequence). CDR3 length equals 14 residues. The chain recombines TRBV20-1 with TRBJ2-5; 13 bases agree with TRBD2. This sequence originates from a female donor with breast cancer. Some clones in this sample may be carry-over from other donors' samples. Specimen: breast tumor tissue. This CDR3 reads CSAILAGGPATQYF. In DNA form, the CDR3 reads TGCAGTGCAATACTAGCGGGAGGGCCGGCGACCCAGTACTTC.